The 25 T cell receptor beta chains given below trace back to one sample, sequenced in a study of cytomegalovirus exposure and HLA in healthy donors. 13 Jbeta primers and 60 Vbeta primers were used for the PCR. Clones were sequenced by immunoSEQ multiplex PCR, and TCRdb holds only the in-frame ones, with some missing. This table holds 65,000 to 80,000 clones, approximately 69% found once. Sequencing was performed on PBMCs. The receptor source for this set is a man aged 40-55 years in good health and CMV-seropositive.

The V gene is TRBV2, the J gene TRBJ2-2; D might be TRBD1 (6 bases). V was cut by 6 bases and J by 3 bases, with 11 bases left in between. Germline CDR1 is SNHLY and CDR2 is FYNNEI. The CDR3 is 14 amino acids. The chain's CDR3 is CASSSGADTGELFF. CDR3 DNA sequence: TGTGCCAGCAGCTCAGGGGCAGACACCGGGGAGCTGTTTTTT.

This rearrangement joins TRBV19 to TRBJ2-5, with unresolved D. This CDR3 has 12 amino acids. Germline V gene lookup returns CDR1 LNHDA and CDR2 SQIVND (reference sequence). Trimming pared 8 bases from V and 0 bases from J, leaving 7 bases between. The CDR3 DNA is TGTGCCAGTGCCGGGTACCAAGAGACCCAGTACTTC. Its translation is CASAGYQETQYF.

The V call is TRBV27, the J call TRBJ2-7; D is perhaps TRBD2 (5 bases). CDR1 and CDR2 (germline): MNHEY, SMNVEV (reference sequence). The CDR3 extends over 13 amino acids. The V and J ends lost 2 bases and 2 bases respectively, with 7 bases between them. The CDR3 sequence is CASSLRRAYEQYF. DNA for the CDR3: TGTGCCAGCAGTTTAAGGCGGGCCTACGAGCAGTACTTC.

This clone has only one observation. The genes are TRBV5-8 and TRBJ1-1; TRBD1 matches 9 bases. Germline V gene lookup returns CDR1 SGHTS and CDR2 YDEGEE. The CDR3 loop spans 12 amino acids. The ends lost 4 bases at V and 14 bases at J; junction bases unmatched: 9. CDR3: CASSPWTGVTFF. The CDR3 region has the DNA TGTGCCAGCAGCCCTTGGACAGGGGTAACCTTCTTT.

The chain is built from TRBV12-2 and TRBJ1-4; the listed D gene, TRBD1, was not tested against the DNA. TRBV12-2 is annotated as a pseudogene. The CDR3 sequence is 16 residues long. The CDR3 DNA follows: TGTGCAAGTCGCTTAGCCCAGGGTTTGACTAATGAAAAACTGTTTTTT. Translation gives CASRLAQGLTNEKLFF.

This clone has a single count. The V and J genes are TRBV7-2 and TRBJ2-3; perhaps TRBD2 as D (7 bases). V lost 3 bases, J lost 5 bases, and 15 bases lay in between. The germline CDR1 and CDR2 sequences are SGHTA and FQGNSA. This CDR3 has 15 amino acids. The CDR3 nucleotides read TGTGCCAGCAGCTTGTTGGGGGGGGGCGGAGATACGCAGTATTTT. This gives the protein CASSLLGGGGDTQYF.

The rearrangement joins TRBV29-1 to TRBJ1-1, with D unclear. Trimming removed 1 base at V and 0 bases at J, with 6 bases between. In germline, CDR1 is SQVTM, CDR2 ANQGSEA. The CDR3 has 13 amino acids. This chain's CDR3 is CSVEATMNTEAFF. The CDR3 bases are TGCAGCGTTGAAGCCACTATGAACACTGAAGCTTTCTTT.

This sequence joins TRBV29-1 and TRBJ2-1; 9 positions match TRBD1. Germline V gives CDR1 SQVTM, CDR2 ANQGSEA. The CDR3 has 14 residues. The V segment lost 6 bases and the J segment 8 bases; nucleotides outside the gene matches: 11. CDR3 in DNA: TGCAGCGTCCCCTTGGGGACAGGGCTGGATGAGCAGTTCTTC. Protein product: CSVPLGTGLDEQFF.

This clone was recorded a few times. V gene TRBV10-3 combines with J gene TRBJ1-2; no reliable D call. Germline V gives CDR1 ENHRY, CDR2 SYGVKD. V lost 0 bases, J lost 3 bases, and 2 bases lay in between. CDR3 length: 12 residues. CDR3 loop: CAISESDYGYTF. The CDR3 bases are TGTGCCATCAGTGAGTCCGACTATGGCTACACCTTC.

This clone turned up a few times. The CDR3 sequence is CASSDPGSNYGYTF. CDR3 DNA sequence: TGTGCCAGCAGTGACCCAGGATCCAACTATGGCTACACCTTC. The rearrangement joins TRBV2 to TRBJ1-2; D is unresolved. The germline CDR1 and CDR2 sequences are SNHLY and FYNNEI. The CDR3 extends over 14 amino acids. The germline V and J ends were trimmed by 3 bases and 2 bases, with 10 bases remaining between them.

The rearrangement joins TRBV9 to TRBJ2-2, with D perhaps TRBD2 (6 bases). V was shortened by 3 bases and J by 0 bases, with 6 bases between the two germline ends. Germline CDR1 and CDR2: SGDLS and YYNGEE. This CDR3 comprises 14 residues. CDR3 sequence: CASSAGANTGELFF. The DNA for the CDR3 is TGTGCCAGCAGCGCGGGGGCGAACACCGGGGAGCTGTTTTTT.

This clone is a singleton in its sample. This chain links TRBV6-1 with TRBJ1-4, with D possibly matching TRBD1 (6 bases). The CDR3 runs 15 residues. Germline assignment: CDR1 MNHNS and CDR2 SASEGT. Trimming shortened V by 5 bases and J by 10 bases, and 20 bases separated the two germline ends. DNA for the CDR3: TGTGCCAGCAGTACCCGATCGGACAGCACTGGAAAACTGTTTTTT. This encodes CASSTRSDSTGKLFF.

In its sample, this clone was seen once. The chain links TRBV10-3 to TRBJ2-7; 11 nucleotides align to TRBD1. The V segment lost 9 bases and the J segment 7 bases; nucleotides outside the gene matches: 14. The germline V gene encodes CDR1 ENHRY and CDR2 SYGVKD. The CDR3 sequence is 15 residues long. The CDR3, as DNA: TGTGCCATACGTTCGTCCGGGACAGGGGGGCGAGAGCAGTACTTC. Translation gives CAIRSSGTGGREQYF.

This chain uses TRBV30 with TRBJ1-5; D gene unclear. This CDR3 has 13 amino acids. V was shortened by 0 bases and J by 5 bases, with 8 bases between the two germline ends. From germline, CDR1 is GTSNPN and CDR2 SVGIG (reference sequence). The CDR3 loop reads CAWSVLRDQPQHF. The CDR3, as DNA: TGTGCCTGGAGTGTTCTGCGAGATCAGCCCCAGCATTTT.

The rearrangement joins TRBV4-2 to TRBJ1-6; a possible D gene is TRBD1 (5 bases). With 7 bases removed from V and 5 bases from J, the gap between germline ends came to 15 bases. CDR1 is LGHNA and CDR2 is YNFKEQ in the germline V gene. The CDR3 length is 15 residues. The CDR3: CASTKSGGNNSPLHF. DNA of the CDR3: TGTGCCAGCACCAAGTCCGGGGGAAATAATTCACCCCTCCACTTT.

The rearrangement joins TRBV6-5 to TRBJ1-1, with 8 bases aligning to TRBD1. Germline CDR1 and CDR2: MNHEY and SVGAGI. The CDR3 has 14 residues. With V trimmed by 4 bases and J by 5 bases, 6 bases remained unmatched. CDR3 sequence (DNA): TGTGCCAGCAGTTTTTACAGGGGGGGGACTGAAGCTTTCTTT. It specifies CASSFYRGGTEAFF.

The sample holds a few counts of this clone. This sequence joins TRBV4-1 and TRBJ1-6; D is ambiguous. The CDR3 is made up of 14 amino acids. Trimming removed 3 bases at V and 8 bases at J, with 11 bases between. The germline V gene has CDR1 MGHRA and CDR2 YSYEKL. The CDR3 DNA sequence: TGCGCCAGCAGCCATCGCAGGTCGGATTCACCCCTCCACTTT. Translated, it gives CASSHRRSDSPLHF.

CDR3 loop: CASSPAGPDTQYF. Written as DNA, the CDR3 is TGTGCCAGCAGCCCCGCGGGGCCAGATACGCAGTATTTT. The chain is built from TRBV4-2 and TRBJ2-3, with a possible D match to TRBD2 (6 bases). The germline gives CDR1 LGHNA, CDR2 YNFKEQ. Trimming took 4 bases from V and 4 from J, leaving 9 bases between them. This CDR3 comprises 13 residues.

The rearrangement uses TRBV28 and TRBJ2-2; no definite D call. Germline CDR1 is MDHEN and CDR2 is SYDVKM. The length of the CDR3 is 15 residues. The ends were cut back, 7 bases at V and 6 bases at J, with 18 bases in the middle. This CDR3 is CASTQMVATSGELFF. CDR3 bases: TGTGCCAGCACCCAGATGGTAGCTACGTCCGGGGAGCTGTTTTTT.

This chain joins TRBV6-5 and TRBJ1-3; D unclear. V lost 5 bases, J lost 8 bases, and 10 bases lay in between. CDR1 and CDR2 (germline): MNHEY, SVGAGI. CDR3 size: 12 residues. The CDR3 sequence is CASSRHGDTIYF. In nucleotides, the CDR3 is TGTGCCAGCAGTCGCCACGGGGACACCATATATTTT.

This rearrangement joins TRBV10-3 to TRBJ1-5; the D is unclear. The CDR3 covers 14 residues. V dropped 8 bases and J dropped 7 bases, with 18 bases sitting between them. CDR1 and CDR2 from the germline V gene are ENHRY and SYGVKD. The CDR3 here is CAIAKDPGGQPQHF. CDR3 bases: TGTGCCATCGCAAAGGACCCCGGAGGGCAGCCCCAGCATTTT.

The V call is TRBV18, the J call TRBJ2-7; D possibly corresponds to TRBD2 (6 bases). Germline V gene data show CDR1 as KGHSH and CDR2 as LQKENI. The V end was cut by 8 bases, the J end by 2 bases, with 16 bases between. The CDR3 sequence is 14 residues long. CDR3 amino acids: CASLPGVGPYEQYF. DNA of the CDR3: TGTGCCAGCCTACCGGGGGTGGGACCCTACGAGCAGTACTTC.

The chain recombines TRBV2 with TRBJ2-3; the D gene is possibly TRBD1 (5 bases). The CDR3 has 14 amino acids. V was clipped by 6 bases and J by 4 bases, with 14 bases between them. Germline CDR1 SNHLY, CDR2 FYNNEI. The CDR3 nucleotides are TGTGCCAGCAGCCACCAGACAGCCCCAGATACGCAGTATTTT. This translates into CASSHQTAPDTQYF.

This sequence joins TRBV18 and TRBJ1-5, with D tentatively TRBD1 (6 bases). CDR1 is KGHSH, CDR2 LQKENI, per germline. This CDR3 has 16 amino acids. With 3 bases removed from V and 1 base from J, the gap between germline ends came to 13 bases. The CDR3 loop is CASSPAGTRSNQPQHF. CDR3 sequence (DNA): TGTGCCAGCTCACCCGCCGGGACACGGAGCAATCAGCCCCAGCATTTT. Variable domain in full (rest from reference TRBV18 and TRBJ1-5): NAGVMQNPRHLVRRRGQEARLRCSPMKGHSHVYWYRQLPEEGLKFMVYLQKENIIDESGMPKERFSAEFPKEGPSILRIQQVVRGDSAAYFCASSPAGTRSNQPQHFGDGTRLSIL.

The chain is built from TRBV5-4 and TRBJ1-1; D ambiguous. CDR1 is SGHNT and CDR2 is YYREEE in the germline V gene (reference sequence). The CDR3 is made up of 12 amino acids. V lost 0 bases and J lost 8, with 8 bases in between. The DNA of the CDR3 is TGTGCCAGCAGCTTGGACGTCCGGGAAGCTTTCTTT. Translating it yields CASSLDVREAFF.